This record covers a single T cell receptor (beta chain). Its specificity is not known. TCRdb ran MiXCR on the reads and lists one entry per CDR3 protein. Of around 130,000 distinct CDR3 sequences listed, around 25% were seen once; the top ten hold 34%. CDR3 length: 15 amino acids. V was pared by 2 bases and J by 3 bases, with 6 bases of the junction left unmatched. Germline CDR1 is LGHNA and CDR2 is YSLEER. The data belong to a study of T cell repertoires in cytomegalovirus infection. The V call is TRBV4-3, the J call TRBJ2-7, with TRBD2 identical over 8 bases. What was sequenced was PBMCs, sequenced either directly or after in vitro stimulation (not recorded which). The receptor was derived from a human donor in good health (CMV status not recorded). Some clones in this sample may be carry-over from other donors' samples. The CDR3 loop reads CASSQQTSGHYEQYF. As DNA, the CDR3 is TGCGCCAGCAGCCAACAAACTAGCGGCCACTACGAGCAGTACTTC.